This TCR beta chain comes out of a study of cytomegalovirus exposure and HLA in healthy donors. Study-level findings and limits: While the bulk of TCR sequences proved rare, some public TCRs turned up in many donors.

The sample holds a few counts of this clone. No antigen is known for it. PCR employed 60 Vbeta and 13 Jbeta primers. Original handling: An analysis performed later counted 75 million to 80 million unique TCR beta chains (approximately 12 million of them shared). Produced via immunoSEQ multiplex PCR; TCRdb's table is partial and in-frame only. That table furnishes V, J and clone size, whereas the DNA furnished D and trimming. Of over 200,000 clones in the sample, 70% to 80% are singletons; the top ten hold roughly 2.5%. This clonotype was obtained from a woman aged 60-75 years in good health and CMV-seropositive. Input material: PBMCs.

CDR3 protein: CAISESTGSSEKLFF. The CDR3 DNA reads TGTGCCATCAGTGAGTCTACGGGGTCGAGTGAAAAACTGTTTTTT. This chain links TRBV10-3 with TRBJ1-4; D gene unclear. The V end lost 0 bases, the J end lost 7 bases, and 12 bases lay between the germline ends. Per germline, CDR1 ENHRY and CDR2 SYGVKD. CDR3 length: 15 amino acids.